This TCR beta chain was identified during a study of human T cells and chemical hapten exposure. TCRdb passed the RACE reads through MiXCR, listing each CDR3 protein once. There are around 260,000 distinct CDR3 sequences in the sample; around 9.3% occur only once, and about 2.5% lies in the top ten. Stated time point: pre-sensitization, week 0. As to treatment: therapeutic diphenylcyclopropenone sensitization with weekly scalp DPC. RNA extraction used unfractionated whole blood as the source of total RNA. Germline assignment: CDR1 LGHNA and CDR2 YSLEER. This CDR3 spans 16 amino acids. V shed 2 bases and J shed 3 bases, with 15 bases lying between them. Regarding the study as a whole: Controls had significantly fewer large CDR3 similarity clusters than were formed by expanded TCRs. Having alopecia, the donors may differ immunologically from healthy people. Among TCRs, those above 1 in 1000 frequency were unaffected by DPC sensitization.

A remark on this clonotype: Antigen: not known.

This clonotype was sampled from a woman between 40 and 55 years old with alopecia areata. Some clones in this sample may be carry-over from other donors' samples. Specimen: whole blood, collected in connection with sensitization to the hapten diphenylcyclopropenone (DPC). The chain couples TRBV4-3 to TRBJ2-3, with D maybe TRBD1 (5 bases). Here the CDR3 DNA reads TGCGCCAGCAGCCAATTTCCCACGCAGGGTACAGATACGCAGTATTTT. Protein product: CASSQFPTQGTDTQYF.